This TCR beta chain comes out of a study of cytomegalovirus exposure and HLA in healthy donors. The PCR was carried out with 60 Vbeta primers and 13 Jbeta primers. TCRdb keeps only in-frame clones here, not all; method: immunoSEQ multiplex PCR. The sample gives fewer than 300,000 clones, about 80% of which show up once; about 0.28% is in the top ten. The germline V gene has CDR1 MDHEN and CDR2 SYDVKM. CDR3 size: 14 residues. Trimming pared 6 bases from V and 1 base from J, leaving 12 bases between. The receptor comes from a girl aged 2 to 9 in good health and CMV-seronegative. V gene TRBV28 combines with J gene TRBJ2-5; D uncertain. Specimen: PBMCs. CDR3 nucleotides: TGTGCCAGCAGCCCCATGTCGGGCCAAGAGACCCAGTACTTC. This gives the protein CASSPMSGQETQYF.